This note documents a single T cell receptor beta chain sequence. This specimen comes from a study of identical twins. Losses at the gene ends were 6 bases for V and 1 base for J; bases not matched to a gene: 7. CDR1 is MNHEY and CDR2 is SVGEGT in the germline V gene. CDR3 size: 15 residues. TCRdb re-called the 5' RACE reads with MiXCR, one entry per CDR3 protein. In the table there are fewer than 900,000 distinct CDR3 sequences, around a sixth of which are singletons. A further study also used this sample, focusing on T cells expressing NK-cell markers.

The sequenced sample was PBMCs. This sequence was found in a woman younger than 30 in good health. The V gene is TRBV6-2 or TRBV6-3, the J gene TRBJ2-3, with TRBD2 identical over 7 bases. The DNA of the CDR3 is TGTGCCAGCAGCCGCGGACTAGAGGGCACAGATACGCAGTATTTT. It codes for CASSRGLEGTDTQYF.